The table lists the clone carrying this T cell receptor (beta chain) with many counts. What it binds is not known. These data belong to a study of early T cells in non-severe SARS-CoV-2 infection. Turning to the study itself: Unsorted whole-blood RNA was sequenced in bulk, leaving chains unpaired. Whole-study results and caveats: Clonotype matching in VDJdb favored anti-spike CD8 responses and did not capture private and CD4 specificities.

Germline lookup yields CDR1 SNHLY and CDR2 FYNNEI. The CDR3 contains 13 residues. The V gene lost 6 bases and the J gene lost 3 bases, with 12 bases spanning the gap. Unique molecular identifiers were attached to individual cDNA molecules. TCRdb analysed the 5' RACE reads with MiXCR anew, one entry per CDR3 protein. The data contain over 45,000 distinct CDR3 sequences, about 8% of them singletons. Source: whole blood, taken at baseline. This chain uses TRBV2 with TRBJ2-7; D may correspond to TRBD1 or TRBD2 (5 bases each). This TCR derives from an adult who was a healthcare worker with PCR-confirmed SARS-CoV-2 infection or an uninfected control (not recorded which). CDR3 DNA: TGTGCCAGCAGCGAGAGGGGTCACTACGAGCAGTACTTC. As protein: CASSERGHYEQYF. Full variable domain (missing parts from reference TRBV2 and TRBJ2-7): EPEVTQTPSHQVTQMGQEVILRCVPISNHLYFYWYRQILGQKVEFLVSFYNNEISEKSEIFDDQFSVERPDGSNFTLKIRSTKLEDSAMYFCASSERGHYEQYFGPGTRLTVT.